Listed here is a single T cell receptor beta chain. The antigen remains undetermined. An end of the junction differs from the germline gene, which may be a read error. Each donor had 8 to 10 milliliters of peripheral blood drawn. Isolation recovered at least 6 million PBMCs from every sample. Germline lookup yields CDR1 LGHNT and CDR2 FRNRAP. The CDR3 contains 15 residues. The record originates from a study of blood T cells in healthy people across ages. Study-wide points: Long-lived donors carried more naive CD4+ cells and greater diversity than aged donors. Underestimates were what the diversity estimates from one million T cells were considered to be.

Sample-barcoded 5' priming and a J-beta primer mix drove a second PCR of roughly 6 to 12 cycles. TCRdb re-called the 5' RACE reads with MiXCR, one entry per CDR3 protein. The sample yields roughly 1.9 million distinct CDR3 sequences, about two fifths seen once. Sequencing used blood. The gene calls are TRBV12-5 and TRBJ2-7; D is perhaps TRBD1 (5 bases). The receptor was derived from a human donor in good health. The CDR3 nucleotides are TGTGCTAGTGGTTTAGGGGTAGCTTTGCTTTACGGGCAGTACTTC. Protein product: CASGLGVALLYGQYF.